The TCR beta chain described here comes from a study of T cells in Graves' hyperthyroidism and ophthalmopathy. Using RNA transcripts as the source, TCR beta CDR3 regions were amplified. The TCR CDR3 first-round RT-PCR relied on the HTBI primer set. TCRdb re-called the multiplex PCR reads through MiXCR, storing one row per CDR3 protein. The table shows under 800,000 distinct CDR3 sequences, with around 13% occurring only once. Patients were aged 18 to 65, had disease duration under 2 months, and had newly diagnosed hyperthyroidism. The PBMCs were sourced from fresh peripheral blood (less than 11 ml). This clonotype occurred a few times. What it recognizes is unknown. V lost 5 bases to trimming and J lost 3 bases, with 22 bases between them. The length of the CDR3 is 17 residues. Germline V lookup: CDR1 SGHAT, CDR2 FQNNGV. Study outcomes and limitations: Most clonotypes expanded in thyroid above 0.001 were likewise present in blood.

The specimen was blood. The chain joins TRBV11-2 to TRBJ1-2, with a tentative D call TRBD1 (6 bases). This TCR derives from a woman between 18 and 30 years old with Graves' hyperthyroidism. In nucleotides, the CDR3 is TGTGCCAGCAGCCCCGGTAGGGGGGGGCTTCGCGACTATGGCTACACCTTC. The encoded protein is CASSPGRGGLRDYGYTF.